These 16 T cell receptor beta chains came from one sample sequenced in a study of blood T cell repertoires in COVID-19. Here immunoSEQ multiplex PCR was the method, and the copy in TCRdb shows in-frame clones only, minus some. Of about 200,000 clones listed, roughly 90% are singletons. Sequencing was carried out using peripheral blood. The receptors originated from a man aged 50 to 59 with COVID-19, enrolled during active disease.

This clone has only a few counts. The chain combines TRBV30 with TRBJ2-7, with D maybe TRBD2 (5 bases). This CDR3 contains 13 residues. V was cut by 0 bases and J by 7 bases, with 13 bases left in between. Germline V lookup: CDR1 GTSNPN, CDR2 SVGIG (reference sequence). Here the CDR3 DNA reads TGTGCCTGGAGTGTCGGGGATTTCTATGAGCAGTACTTC. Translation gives CAWSVGDFYEQYF.

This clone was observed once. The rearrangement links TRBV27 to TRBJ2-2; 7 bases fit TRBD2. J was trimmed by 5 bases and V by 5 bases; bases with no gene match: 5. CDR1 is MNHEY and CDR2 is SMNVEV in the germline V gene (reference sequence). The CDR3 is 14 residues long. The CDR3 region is CASSPNGRTGELFF. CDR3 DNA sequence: TGTGCCAGCAGTCCCAACGGGAGGACCGGGGAGCTGTTTTTT.

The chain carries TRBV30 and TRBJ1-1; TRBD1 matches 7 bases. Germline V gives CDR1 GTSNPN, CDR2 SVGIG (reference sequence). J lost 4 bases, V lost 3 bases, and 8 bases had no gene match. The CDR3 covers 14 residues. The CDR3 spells CAWRAPGTVTEAFF. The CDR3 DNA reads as TGTGCCTGGAGGGCACCCGGGACAGTCACTGAAGCTTTCTTT.

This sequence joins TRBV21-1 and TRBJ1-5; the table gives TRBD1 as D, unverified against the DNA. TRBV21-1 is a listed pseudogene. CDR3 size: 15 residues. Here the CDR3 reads CASSKTGQRNQPQHF. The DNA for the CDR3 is TGTGCCAGCAGCAAAACGGGACAGAGGAATCAGCCCCAGCATTTT.

CDR3 in amino acids: CASSQDTFYGYTF. CDR3 nucleotide sequence: TGTGCCAGCAGCCAGGACACCTTCTATGGCTACACCTTC. V usage is TRBV3-1 (or the pseudogene TRBV3-2) and J usage is TRBJ1-2; TRBD1 might be the D (5 bases). V gave up 3 bases and J gave up 4 bases, with 9 bases separating them. This CDR3 comprises 13 residues. The V gene's germline CDR1 is LGHDT and CDR2 YNNKEL (reference sequence).

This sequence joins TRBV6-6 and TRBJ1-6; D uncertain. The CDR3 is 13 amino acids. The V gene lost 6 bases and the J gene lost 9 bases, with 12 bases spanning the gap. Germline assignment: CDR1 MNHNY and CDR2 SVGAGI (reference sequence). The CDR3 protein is CASRIAPSSPLHF. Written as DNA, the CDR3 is TGTGCCAGCAGAATAGCGCCCTCTTCACCCCTCCACTTT.

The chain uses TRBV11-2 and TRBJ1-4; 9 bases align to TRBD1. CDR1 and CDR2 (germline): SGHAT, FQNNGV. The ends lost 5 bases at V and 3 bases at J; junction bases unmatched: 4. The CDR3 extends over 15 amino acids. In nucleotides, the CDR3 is TGTGCCAGCAGCCCCGGGACAGGGCCTAATGAAAAACTGTTTTTT. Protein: CASSPGTGPNEKLFF.

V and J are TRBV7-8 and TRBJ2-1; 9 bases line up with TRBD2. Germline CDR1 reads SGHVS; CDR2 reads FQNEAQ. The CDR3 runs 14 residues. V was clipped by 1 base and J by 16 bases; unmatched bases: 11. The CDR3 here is CASSLVRAPGLAFF. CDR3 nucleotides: TGTGCCAGCAGCTTAGTTCGAGCCCCGGGACTAGCTTTCTTC.

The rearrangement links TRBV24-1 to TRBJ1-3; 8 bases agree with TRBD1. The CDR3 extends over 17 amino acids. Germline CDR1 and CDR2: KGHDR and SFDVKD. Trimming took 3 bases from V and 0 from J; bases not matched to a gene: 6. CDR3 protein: CATSDGQGLSSGNTIYF. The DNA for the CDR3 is TGTGCCACCAGTGATGGACAGGGTCTTAGCTCTGGAAACACCATATATTTT.

The CDR3 spells CASSKHGLGELFF. CDR3 nucleotide sequence: TGTGCCAGCAGCAAACACGGGTTAGGGGAGCTGTTTTTT. The gene calls are TRBV5-4 and TRBJ2-2; D remains ambiguous. CDR1 and CDR2 (germline): SGHNT, YYREEE (reference sequence). Trimming cost V 4 bases and J 8 bases, with 12 bases left between them. The CDR3 covers 13 residues.

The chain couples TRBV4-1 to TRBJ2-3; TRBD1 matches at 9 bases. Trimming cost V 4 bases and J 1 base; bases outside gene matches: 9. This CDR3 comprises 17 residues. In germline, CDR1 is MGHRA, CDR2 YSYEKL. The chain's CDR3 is CASSRAQGAGGTDTQYF. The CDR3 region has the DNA TGCGCCAGCAGCCGCGCACAGGGGGCCGGTGGCACAGATACGCAGTATTTT.

CDR3 sequence: CASSPASGGRQNTEAFF. CDR3 in DNA: TGTGCCAGCTCACCAGCAAGCGGAGGCAGACAGAACACTGAAGCTTTCTTT. The V and J genes are TRBV18 and TRBJ1-1; D is unresolved. The CDR3 totals 17 residues. The V gene lost 2 bases and the J gene lost 1 base, with 17 bases spanning the gap. Germline loops: CDR1 KGHSH, CDR2 LQKENI.

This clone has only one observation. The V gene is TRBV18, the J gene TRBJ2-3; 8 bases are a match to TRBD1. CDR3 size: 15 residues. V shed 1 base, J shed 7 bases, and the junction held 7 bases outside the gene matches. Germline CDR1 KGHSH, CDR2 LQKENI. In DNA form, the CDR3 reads TGTGCCAGCTCACCACAATCCCAGGGGGCGAATACGCAGTATTTT. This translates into CASSPQSQGANTQYF.

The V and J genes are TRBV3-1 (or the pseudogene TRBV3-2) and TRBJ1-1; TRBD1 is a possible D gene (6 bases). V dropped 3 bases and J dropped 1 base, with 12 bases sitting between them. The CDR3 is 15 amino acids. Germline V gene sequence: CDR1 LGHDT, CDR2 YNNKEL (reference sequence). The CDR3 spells CASSQKTGWNTEAFF. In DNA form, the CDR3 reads TGTGCCAGCAGCCAGAAGACAGGATGGAACACTGAAGCTTTCTTT.

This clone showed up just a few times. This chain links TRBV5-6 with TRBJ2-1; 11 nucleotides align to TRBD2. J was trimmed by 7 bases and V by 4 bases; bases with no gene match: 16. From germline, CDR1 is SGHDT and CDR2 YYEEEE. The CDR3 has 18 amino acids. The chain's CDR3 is CASSPLGSGGAFSNEQFF. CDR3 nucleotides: TGTGCCAGCAGCCCCCTCGGTAGCGGGGGGGCCTTTAGTAATGAGCAGTTCTTC.

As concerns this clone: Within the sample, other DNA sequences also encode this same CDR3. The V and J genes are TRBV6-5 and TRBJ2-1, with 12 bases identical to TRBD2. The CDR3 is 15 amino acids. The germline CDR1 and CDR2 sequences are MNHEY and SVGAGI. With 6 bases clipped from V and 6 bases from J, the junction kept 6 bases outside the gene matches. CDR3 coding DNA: TGTGCCAGCAGCTCACTAGCGGGAGGTCTCAATGAGCAGTTCTTC. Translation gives CASSSLAGGLNEQFF.